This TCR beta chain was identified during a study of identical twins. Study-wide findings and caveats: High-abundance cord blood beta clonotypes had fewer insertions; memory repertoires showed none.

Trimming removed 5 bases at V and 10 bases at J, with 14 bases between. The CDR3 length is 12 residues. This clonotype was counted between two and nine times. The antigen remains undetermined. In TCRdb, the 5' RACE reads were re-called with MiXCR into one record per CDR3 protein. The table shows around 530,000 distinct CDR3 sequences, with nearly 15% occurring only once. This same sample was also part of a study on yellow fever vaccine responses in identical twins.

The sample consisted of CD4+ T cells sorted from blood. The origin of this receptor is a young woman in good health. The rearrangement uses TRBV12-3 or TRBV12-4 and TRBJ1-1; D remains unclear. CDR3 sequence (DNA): TGTGCCAGCAGTCCAACCGGGCAAAGAGCTTTCTTT. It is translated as CASSPTGQRAFF.